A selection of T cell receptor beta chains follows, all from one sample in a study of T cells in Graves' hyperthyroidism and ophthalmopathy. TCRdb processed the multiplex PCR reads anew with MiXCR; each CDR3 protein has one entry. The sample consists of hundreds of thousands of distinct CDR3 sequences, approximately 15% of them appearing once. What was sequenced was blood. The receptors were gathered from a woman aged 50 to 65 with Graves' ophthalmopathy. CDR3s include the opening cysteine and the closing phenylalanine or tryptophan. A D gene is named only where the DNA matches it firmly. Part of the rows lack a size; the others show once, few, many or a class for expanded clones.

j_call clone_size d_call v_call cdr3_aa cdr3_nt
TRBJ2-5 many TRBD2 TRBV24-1 CATSDPAGVEETQYF TGTGCCACCAGTGATCCAGCGGGAGTGGAAGAGACCCAGTACTTC
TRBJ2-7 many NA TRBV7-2 CASAAGVYVQYF TGTGCCAGCGCGGCAGGGGTTTATGTGCAGTACTTC
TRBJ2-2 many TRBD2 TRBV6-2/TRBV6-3 CATRTSGNTGELFF TGTGCCACCCGGACTAGCGGTAACACCGGGGAGCTGTTTTTT
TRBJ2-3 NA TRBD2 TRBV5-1 CASSLTRPSGRADTQYF TGCGCCAGCAGCTTGACGAGACCTAGCGGGAGGGCAGATACGCAGTATTTT
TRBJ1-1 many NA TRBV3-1 CASSQDVMKDREAFF TGTGCCAGCAGCCAAGATGTTATGAAGGACAGAGAAGCTTTCTTT
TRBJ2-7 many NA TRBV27 CASSKQGGFLYEQYF TGTGCCAGCAGTAAACAGGGAGGTTTCCTGTACGAGCAGTACTTC
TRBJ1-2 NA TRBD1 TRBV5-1 CASRTGTGEFGYTF TGCGCCAGCAGGACCGGGACAGGCGAATTTGGCTACACCTTC
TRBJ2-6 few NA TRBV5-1 CASSLNVALGANVLTF TGCGCCAGCAGCCTCAACGTAGCTCTGGGGGCCAACGTCCTGACTTTC
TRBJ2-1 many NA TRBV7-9 CASSQGLREQFF TGTGCCAGCAGCCAGGGACTTCGTGAGCAGTTCTTC
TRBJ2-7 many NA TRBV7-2 CASSYQGYEQYF TGTGCCAGCAGCTACCAGGGTTACGAGCAGTACTTC
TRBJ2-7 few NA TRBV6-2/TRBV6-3 CASTSWGSSYEQYF TGTGCCAGCACTTCCTGGGGGAGCTCCTACGAGCAGTACTTC
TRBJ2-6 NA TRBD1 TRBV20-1 CSAQGVGANVLTF TGCAGTGCCCAGGGGGTAGGGGCCAACGTCCTGACTTTC
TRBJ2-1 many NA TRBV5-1 CASSPRGSGYYNEQFF TGCGCCAGCAGCCCCCGGGGTAGCGGATACTACAATGAGCAGTTCTTC
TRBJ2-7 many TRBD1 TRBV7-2 CASSLPRGQGTAYEQYF TGTGCCAGCAGCTTACCCCGGGGACAGGGGACCGCCTACGAGCAGTACTTC
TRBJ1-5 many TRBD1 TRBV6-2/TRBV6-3 CASSYSMGQGKVNQPQHF TGTGCCAGCAGTTACTCGATGGGACAGGGGAAGGTCAATCAGCCCCAGCATTTT
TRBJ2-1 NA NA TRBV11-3 CASSFRPEQGEQFF TGTGCCAGCAGCTTTCGGCCCGAACAGGGTGAGCAGTTCTTC
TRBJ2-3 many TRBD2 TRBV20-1 CSANPSGRSDTQYF TGCAGTGCTAACCCTAGCGGGAGGTCAGATACGCAGTATTTT
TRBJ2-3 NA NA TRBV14 CASSPWGVARDTQYF TGTGCCAGCAGTCCCTGGGGGGTCGCGAGAGATACGCAGTATTTT
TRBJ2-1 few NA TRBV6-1 CASRNGISSYNEQFF TGTGCCAGCAGGAACGGAATAAGCTCCTACAATGAGCAGTTCTTC
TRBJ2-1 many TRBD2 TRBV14 CASSQGGARLAGVEQFF TGTGCCAGCAGCCAAGGTGGAGCCCGACTAGCGGGAGTTGAGCAGTTCTTC
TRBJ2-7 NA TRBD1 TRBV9 CASSAGTGGYYEQYF TGTGCCAGCAGCGCGGGGACAGGGGGGTACTACGAGCAGTACTTC
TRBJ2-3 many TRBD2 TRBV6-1 CASSYLPGLAGSSGTDTQYF TGTGCCAGCAGTTACCTACCTGGACTAGCGGGATCTTCTGGCACAGATACGCAGTATTTT
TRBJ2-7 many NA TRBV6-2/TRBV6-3 CASSKAYEQYF TGTGCCAGCAGTAAGGCCTACGAGCAGTACTTC
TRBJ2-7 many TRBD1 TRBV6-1 CASSGPGQSYEQYF TGTGCCAGCAGTGGACCGGGACAGAGCTACGAGCAGTACTTC
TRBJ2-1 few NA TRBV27 CASSFFRANEQFF TGTGCCAGCAGTTTCTTCAGGGCGAATGAGCAGTTCTTC
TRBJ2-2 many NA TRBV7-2 CASSLVLKNTGELFF TGTGCCAGCAGCTTAGTGCTCAAAAACACCGGGGAGCTGTTTTTT
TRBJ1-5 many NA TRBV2 CASSGRARNQPQHF TGTGCCAGCAGTGGGAGGGCTCGCAATCAGCCCCAGCATTTT
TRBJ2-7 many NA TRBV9 CASSVAASSYEQYF TGTGCCAGCAGCGTAGCGGCTAGCTCCTACGAGCAGTACTTC
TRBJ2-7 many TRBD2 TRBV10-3 CATNFREGYEQYF TGTGCCACCAATTTTCGGGAGGGCTACGAGCAGTACTTC
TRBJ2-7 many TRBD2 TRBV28 CASSLRTSGREYEQYF TGTGCCAGCAGTTTACGGACTAGCGGGAGGGAATACGAGCAGTACTTC
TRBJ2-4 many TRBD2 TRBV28 CASSLSSLAGAPKNIQYF TGTGCCAGCAGTTTATCTTCCCTAGCGGGAGCCCCCAAAAACATTCAGTACTTC
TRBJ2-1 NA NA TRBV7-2 CASSSLWGRNEQFF TGTGCCAGCAGCTCCCTTTGGGGGAGGAATGAGCAGTTCTTC
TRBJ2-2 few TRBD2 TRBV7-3 CASSLEPGGPFTGELFF TGTGCCAGCAGCTTAGAACCGGGAGGGCCTTTCACCGGGGAGCTGTTTTTT
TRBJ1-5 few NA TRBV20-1 CSQSAGHGAQHF TGCAGCCAAAGCGCGGGACATGGAGCGCAGCATTTT
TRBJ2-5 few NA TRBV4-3 CASSQWYGANQETQYF TGCGCCAGCAGCCAATGGTACGGGGCTAACCAAGAGACCCAGTACTTC
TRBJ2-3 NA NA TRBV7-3 CASSLSGSGADTQYF TGTGCCAGCAGCTTATCCGGGAGTGGGGCAGATACGCAGTATTTT
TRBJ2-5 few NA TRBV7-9 CASSKWRAVQETQYF TGTGCCAGCAGCAAATGGAGGGCGGTTCAAGAGACCCAGTACTTC
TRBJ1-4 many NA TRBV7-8 CASSRPGPLPGEKLFF TGTGCCAGCAGTCGGCCCGGGCCTCTACCGGGGGAAAAACTGTTTTTT
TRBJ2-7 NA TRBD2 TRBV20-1 CSARLAGDGDEQYF TGCAGTGCTAGACTAGCGGGAGATGGGGACGAGCAGTACTTC
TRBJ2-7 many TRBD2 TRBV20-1 CSAREREGRSSYEQYF TGCAGTGCTAGGGAGCGGGAGGGCCGAAGCTCCTACGAGCAGTACTTC
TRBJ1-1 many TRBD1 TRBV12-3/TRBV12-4 CASSLVRGATEAFF TGTGCCAGCAGTTTGGTCAGGGGGGCCACTGAAGCTTTCTTT
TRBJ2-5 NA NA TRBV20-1 CSARERVEWLETQYF TGCAGTGCTAGAGAAAGAGTGGAGTGGTTGGAGACCCAGTACTTC
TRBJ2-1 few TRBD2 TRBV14 CASNLAGGFEQFF TGTGCCAGCAATCTAGCGGGAGGGTTTGAGCAGTTCTTC
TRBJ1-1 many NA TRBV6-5 CASSYGGSEAFF TGTGCCAGCAGTTACGGGGGGTCTGAAGCTTTCTTT
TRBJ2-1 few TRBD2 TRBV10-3 CAISPPGLAGPNEQFF TGTGCCATCAGTCCTCCGGGACTAGCGGGACCCAATGAGCAGTTCTTC
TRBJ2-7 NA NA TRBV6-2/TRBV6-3 CASSYSILPDGEQYF TGTGCCAGCAGTTACTCTATCTTGCCAGATGGCGAGCAGTACTTC
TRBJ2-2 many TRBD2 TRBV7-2 CASSSGLAGTITGELFF TGTGCCAGCAGCTCTGGACTAGCGGGAACGATTACCGGGGAGCTGTTTTTT
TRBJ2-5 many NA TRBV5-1 CASSLPLQTETQYF TGCGCCAGCAGCTTGCCGTTACAGACTGAGACCCAGTACTTC
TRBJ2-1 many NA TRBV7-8 CASSFWEANNEQFF TGTGCCAGCAGCTTTTGGGAGGCCAACAATGAGCAGTTCTTC
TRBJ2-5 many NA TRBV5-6 CASSLLQDEETQYF TGTGCCAGCAGCTTGCTTCAGGACGAAGAGACCCAGTACTTC
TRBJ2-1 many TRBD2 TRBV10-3 CAISGSGASRTPNLDEQFF TGTGCCATCAGTGGCAGCGGGGCTAGTAGAACGCCGAACTTGGATGAGCAGTTCTTC